One sample yielded the 4 T cell receptor beta chains listed below, sequenced in a study of blood T cell repertoires in COVID-19. Profiling relied on immunoSEQ multiplex PCR, and the TCRdb table lists in-frame clones only, not all of them. The sample shows under 35,000 clones, about 90% of them seen only once. Sequencing was performed on peripheral blood. The receptors stem from a human donor in a cohort sampled during active COVID-19.

The V call is TRBV6-5, the J call TRBJ2-2; no reliable D call. The CDR3 runs to 13 residues. Trimming removed 7 bases from V and 7 bases from J, with 13 bases in between. The germline CDR1 and CDR2 sequences are MNHEY and SVGAGI. The CDR3 DNA sequence: TGTGCCAGCAAAGCCCCCGCGTACGGGGAGCTGTTTTTT. This codes for CASKAPAYGELFF.

The chain employs TRBV20-1 and TRBJ2-5; maybe TRBD1 (7 bases). V was cut by 3 bases and J by 7 bases, with 18 bases left in between. CDR1 DFQATT and CDR2 SNEGSKA come from the germline V gene (reference sequence). CDR3 length equals 14 residues. Here the CDR3 DNA reads TGCAGTGCTAGTCCGACAGGGACTGGGGGGACCCAGTACTTC. It specifies CSASPTGTGGTQYF.

The chain has TRBV3-1 (or the pseudogene TRBV3-2) and TRBJ1-2; D possibly corresponds to TRBD1 (5 bases). V was shortened by 3 bases and J by 3 bases, with 8 bases between the two germline ends. Germline assignment: CDR1 LGHDT and CDR2 YNNKEL (reference sequence). The CDR3 totals 13 residues. CDR3 residues: CASSHRGDYGYTF. CDR3 coding DNA: TGTGCCAGCAGCCATCGGGGGGACTATGGCTACACCTTC.

V usage is TRBV6-5 and J usage is TRBJ1-4; TRBD1 aligns across 7 bases. The germline gives CDR1 MNHEY, CDR2 SVGAGI. J lost 5 bases, V lost 7 bases, and 10 bases had no gene match. This CDR3 comprises 15 residues. CDR3 sequence reads: CASTVTGASNEKLFF. The CDR3 DNA reads as TGTGCCAGCACCGTTACAGGGGCTTCGAATGAAAAACTGTTTTTT.